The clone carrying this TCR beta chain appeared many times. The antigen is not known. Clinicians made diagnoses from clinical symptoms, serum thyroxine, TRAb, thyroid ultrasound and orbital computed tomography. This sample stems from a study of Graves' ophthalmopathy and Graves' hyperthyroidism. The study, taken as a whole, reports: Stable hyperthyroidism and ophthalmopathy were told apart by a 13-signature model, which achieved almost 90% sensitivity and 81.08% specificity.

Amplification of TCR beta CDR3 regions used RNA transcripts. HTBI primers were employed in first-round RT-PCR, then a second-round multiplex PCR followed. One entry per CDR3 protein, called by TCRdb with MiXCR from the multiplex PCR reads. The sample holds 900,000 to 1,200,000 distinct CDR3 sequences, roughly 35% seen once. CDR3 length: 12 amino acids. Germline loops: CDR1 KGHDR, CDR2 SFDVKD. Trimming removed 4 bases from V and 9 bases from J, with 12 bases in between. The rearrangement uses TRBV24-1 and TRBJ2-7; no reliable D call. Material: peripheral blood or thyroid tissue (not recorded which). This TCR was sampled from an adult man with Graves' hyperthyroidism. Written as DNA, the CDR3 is TGTGCCACCAGTGAACTGGGGTTGGTGCAGTACTTC. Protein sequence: CATSELGLVQYF.